Detailed here is one T cell receptor (beta chain). Its antigen is not known. The CDR3 length is 15 residues. Germline lookup yields CDR1 SSHAT and CDR2 FNYEAQ (reference sequence). V shed 5 bases, J shed 7 bases, and the junction held 7 bases outside the gene matches. The data stem from a study of type 1 regulatory T cells. About the research overall: An in vitro protocol generated T-allo10, a Tr1-enriched, alloantigen-specific CD4 T cell product.

TCRdb called the reads again in MiXCR, with one record for every CDR3 protein. The repertoire holds tens of thousands of distinct CDR3 sequences, with 62% as singletons. Study findings and constraints: Compared with non-type 1 regulatory T cells, type 1 regulatory T cells showed a more restricted TCR repertoire.

The chain employs TRBV7-7 and TRBJ2-1; 11 nucleotides line up with TRBD1. The specimen was cultured non-Tr1 T cells, either the whole culture or a sorted T cell fraction (not recorded which). The sequence came from a human donor in good health. CDR3 coding DNA: TGTGCCAGCAGCCTTGGACAGGGGGCGCTTAATGAGCAGTTCTTC. The encoded protein is CASSLGQGALNEQFF.